The 25 T cell receptor beta chains presented below share a single source sample, sequenced in a study of monozygotic twins with cystic fibrosis (dated by TCRdb to the early 2020s). Library prep was done by the immunoSEQ multiplex PCR assay. Held by TCRdb, this immuneACCESS table contains in-frame sequences only and omits some clones. Under half of the omission traces to an unresolved V gene where checked; the cause of the rest is unknown. This sample is represented by approximately 13,000 clones; about 93% of them were singletons. The ten top clones hold roughly 9.5% of the sample. Sequencing used blood. The receptors originated from a girl aged 2-10 years with cystic fibrosis.

The sample holds one count of this clone. The chain recombines TRBV7-2 with TRBJ1-5; D not certain. The length of the CDR3 is 16 residues. The germline V and J ends were trimmed by 11 bases and 6 bases, with 26 bases remaining between them. Per the germline V gene, CDR1 is SGHTA and CDR2 is FQGNSA. CDR3 protein: CAGLPPGVDPSQPQHF. The CDR3 nucleotides are TGTGCCGGCCTCCCACCGGGAGTCGATCCGAGTCAGCCCCAGCATTTT.

This chain connects TRBV12-5 to TRBJ2-1; the D gene is possibly TRBD1 (6 bases). V shed 6 bases and J shed 7 bases, with 19 bases lying between them. The CDR3 is 15 residues long. Germline CDR1 reads LGHNT; CDR2 reads FRNRAP. The CDR3 loop is CASGRQPTGSNEQFF. The CDR3 region has the DNA TGTGCTAGTGGCCGCCAACCGACAGGTTCTAATGAGCAGTTCTTC.

CDR3: CASSTRDSSSKEQYF. DNA for the CDR3: TGTGCCAGCAGTACCCGGGACAGTTCTTCGAAGGAGCAGTACTTC. The V call is TRBV27, the J call TRBJ2-7, with 7 bases identical to TRBD1. The length of the CDR3 is 15 residues. Germline V gene lookup returns CDR1 MNHEY and CDR2 SMNVEV (reference sequence). The junction had 14 bases not matched to a gene; V was cut back by 5 bases and J by 7 bases.

For the CDR3, the DNA is TGTGCCAGCAGGAGGGGAACTAACTATGGCTACACCTTC. Translation: CASRRGTNYGYTF. J is TRBJ1-2 and V is TRBV27; perhaps TRBD1 as D (5 bases). The germline V gene encodes CDR1 MNHEY and CDR2 SMNVEV (reference sequence). V shed 6 bases and J shed 0 bases, with 8 bases lying between them. This CDR3 is 13 amino acids long.

This clone has a single count. The gene calls are TRBV4-3 and TRBJ2-7, with 11 nucleotides matching TRBD2. The V segment lost 0 bases and the J segment 2 bases; nucleotides outside the gene matches: 9. CDR3 size: 18 residues. The germline gives CDR1 LGHNA, CDR2 YSLEER. CDR3 amino acids: CASSQEDLTSGRAYEQYF. As DNA, the CDR3 is TGCGCCAGCAGCCAAGAAGATTTAACTAGCGGGAGAGCCTACGAGCAGTACTTC.

This rearrangement joins TRBV27 to TRBJ2-7; TRBD1 matches at 10 bases. Per germline, CDR1 MNHEY and CDR2 SMNVEV (reference sequence). The CDR3 spans 14 residues. J was trimmed by 5 bases and V by 2 bases; bases with no gene match: 3. CDR3 amino acids: CASSLDRGRHEQYF. The CDR3 DNA is TGTGCCAGCAGTTTAGACAGGGGGCGACACGAGCAGTACTTC.

The CDR3 nucleotides are TGTGCCAGCAGCTTAGCGGTCGCTACCTACGAGCAGTACTTC. It yields the protein CASSLAVATYEQYF. The V call is TRBV27, the J call TRBJ2-7; D may be TRBD2 (6 bases). Trimming shortened V by 6 bases and J by 2 bases, and 14 bases separated the two germline ends. In germline, CDR1 is MNHEY, CDR2 SMNVEV (reference sequence). This CDR3 has 14 residues.

The J gene is TRBJ1-1, the V gene TRBV7-9; no definite D call. With 0 bases removed from V and 3 bases from J, the gap between germline ends came to 11 bases. There are 15 residues in the CDR3. Germline assignment: CDR1 SEHNR and CDR2 FQNEAQ (reference sequence). The CDR3 here is CASSLAEGSHTEAFF. The CDR3 DNA sequence: TGTGCCAGCAGCTTAGCGGAAGGGAGTCACACTGAAGCTTTCTTT.

The V call is TRBV9, the J call TRBJ2-1, with 7 bases lining up with TRBD1. Germline V gene sequence: CDR1 SGDLS, CDR2 YYNGEE. V lost 4 bases and J lost 10; bases outside the gene matches: 17. The CDR3 consists of 16 residues. As DNA, the CDR3 is TGTGCCAGCAGCCCAGTCGGGACAGACCAATCGGGGGAGCAGTTCTTC. It is translated as CASSPVGTDQSGEQFF.

Only one count was recorded for this clone. The chain uses TRBV2 and TRBJ2-7; TRBD2 matches at 11 bases. With V trimmed by 1 base and J by 4 bases, 15 bases remained unmatched. This CDR3 region has 19 residues. Germline lookup yields CDR1 SNHLY and CDR2 FYNNEI. The CDR3 DNA is TGTGCCAGCAGTGAAGGACCGGTAGCGGGAGGGCCGAGTTGGTACGAGCAGTACTTC. This translates into CASSEGPVAGGPSWYEQYF.

The chain uses TRBV6-6 and TRBJ1-6; a possible D gene is TRBD1 (6 bases). This CDR3 spans 15 amino acids. CDR1 and CDR2 (germline): MNHNY, SVGAGI (reference sequence). V was pared by 7 bases and J by 0 bases, with 10 bases between. CDR3 in amino acids: CASKSDSSYNSPLHF. In DNA, the CDR3 is TGTGCCAGCAAATCGGACAGCTCCTATAATTCACCCCTCCACTTT.

V gene TRBV7-9 combines with J gene TRBJ2-7, with 8 bases that match TRBD2. The V and J ends lost 5 bases and 3 bases, in that order; junction bases with no gene match: 3. Looked up from germline, CDR1 is SEHNR and CDR2 is FQNEAQ (reference sequence). The CDR3 runs to 13 residues. CDR3 sequence (DNA): TGTGCCAGCAGCCGGGGGGGCTTCTACGAGCAGTACTTC. It specifies CASSRGGFYEQYF. Complete variable domain (other parts from reference TRBV7-9 and TRBJ2-7): DTGVSQNPRHKITKRGQNVTFRCDPISEHNRLYWYRQTLGQGPEFLTYFQNEAQLEKSRLLSDRFSAERPKGSFSTLEIQRTEQGDSAMYLCASSRGGFYEQYFGPGTRLTVT.

By proportion, this clone is large. V and J are TRBV4-3 and TRBJ1-1; unclear D gene. This CDR3 contains 15 residues. V was clipped by 0 bases and J by 4 bases, with 12 bases between them. Per the germline V gene, CDR1 is LGHNA and CDR2 is YSLEER. Written as DNA, the CDR3 is TGCGCCAGCAGCCAAGATAGTTCGGGGAGCACTGAAGCTTTCTTT. This encodes CASSQDSSGSTEAFF.

V gene TRBV11-3 combines with J gene TRBJ2-3, with D possibly matching TRBD1 (5 bases). Germline loops: CDR1 SGHNT, CDR2 YENEEA. CDR3 length equals 16 residues. The V and J ends lost 1 base and 0 bases respectively, with 11 bases between them. The chain's CDR3 is CASSLGAGASTDTQYF. The CDR3 bases are TGTGCCAGCAGCTTAGGAGCTGGGGCTAGCACAGATACGCAGTATTTT.

The chain joins TRBV4-3 to TRBJ2-3; D gene uncertain. This CDR3 spans 13 amino acids. Trimming shortened V by 2 bases and J by 4 bases, and 7 bases separated the two germline ends. In germline, CDR1 is LGHNA, CDR2 YSLEER. The CDR3 reads CASSQFTADTQYF. The CDR3 coding sequence is TGCGCCAGCAGCCAATTCACGGCAGATACGCAGTATTTT.

In its sample, this clone is medium-sized. The chain carries TRBV6-5 and TRBJ2-7; TRBD1 agrees at 9 bases. This CDR3 spans 15 amino acids. The V gene end was trimmed by 4 bases and the J gene end by 4 bases; junction bases not matched to a gene: 8. Per germline, CDR1 MNHEY and CDR2 SVGAGI. CDR3: CASSSPGQGVYEQYF. CDR3 in DNA: TGTGCCAGCAGTTCTCCGGGACAGGGAGTTTACGAGCAGTACTTC.

The chain carries TRBV1 and TRBJ2-4; TRBD2, the table's D call, lacks a check against the DNA. TRBV1 counts as a pseudogene. This CDR3 has 14 residues. The CDR3 protein is CTSSQDSANNIQYF. In DNA form, the CDR3 reads TGCACCAGCAGCCAAGATAGCGCAAACAACATTCAGTACTTC.

V usage is TRBV4-1 and J usage is TRBJ2-5; 8 positions match TRBD2. V shed 0 bases and J 5 bases; nucleotides not matched to a gene: 5. This CDR3 comprises 15 residues. Germline V gives CDR1 MGHRA, CDR2 YSYEKL. CDR3 sequence (DNA): TGCGCCAGCAGCCAAGAAAGGACTAGCTGGGAGACCCAGTACTTC. Its translation is CASSQERTSWETQYF.

V gene TRBV9 combines with J gene TRBJ1-1; D might be TRBD1 (6 bases). The CDR3 contains 13 residues. The germline V gene has CDR1 SGDLS and CDR2 YYNGEE. Trimming took off 1 base at V and 7 bases at J, with 11 bases between the two ends. In DNA form, the CDR3 reads TGTGCCAGCAGCGTAAGGGGGGCAGGTGAAGCTTTCTTT. This codes for CASSVRGAGEAFF. Using reference TRBV9 and TRBJ1-1 for the parts outside the CDR3, the full variable domain is DSGVTQTPKHLITATGQRVTLRCSPRSGDLSVYWYQQSLDQGLQFLIQYYNGEERAKGNILERFSAQQFPDLHSELNLSSLELGDSALYFCASSVRGAGEAFFGQGTRLTVV.

This chain joins TRBV11-2 and TRBJ2-7; TRBD1 is a possible D gene (9 bases). From germline, CDR1 is SGHAT and CDR2 FQNNGV. The CDR3 runs 15 residues. Trimming removed 4 bases from V and 5 bases from J, with 18 bases in between. The DNA of the CDR3 is TGTGCCAGCAGCTCAACGGGGGGGGACAGGGACGAGCAGTACTTC. This sequence encodes CASSSTGGDRDEQYF.

The chain uses TRBV28 and TRBJ1-2; tentative D call: TRBD1 (6 bases). V dropped 6 bases and J dropped 4 bases, with 15 bases sitting between them. Germline CDR1 MDHEN, CDR2 SYDVKM. CDR3 length: 14 residues. CDR3: CASRPTGPLYGYTF. DNA for the CDR3: TGTGCCAGCAGACCCACAGGGCCACTCTATGGCTACACCTTC.

The genes are TRBV28 and TRBJ2-7; D call uncertain. This CDR3 comprises 12 residues. Trimming shortened V by 2 bases and J by 4 bases, and 6 bases separated the two germline ends. CDR1 MDHEN and CDR2 SYDVKM come from the germline V gene. The CDR3 region is CASSLQLYEQYF. The CDR3, as DNA: TGTGCCAGCAGTTTACAGCTGTACGAGCAGTACTTC. The variable domain in full, completed from reference TRBV28 and TRBJ2-7, reads DVKVTQSSRYLVKRTGEKVFLECVQDMDHENMFWYRQDPGLGLRLIYFSYDVKMKEKGDIPEGYSVSREKKERFSLILESASTNQTSMYLCASSLQLYEQYFGPGTRLTVT.

The gene calls are TRBV10-3 and TRBJ1-1; D perhaps matches TRBD1 (5 bases). Deletions cut 2 bases from V and 1 base from J, with 14 bases between. CDR1 is ENHRY, CDR2 SYGVKD, per germline. The CDR3 has 16 residues. CDR3 DNA sequence: TGTGCCATCAGTGAGACCGGGACCAACAAGAACACTGAAGCTTTCTTT. Residues: CAISETGTNKNTEAFF.

The rearrangement links TRBV28 to TRBJ2-7; either TRBD1 or TRBD2 may supply D (6 bases each). The V end lost 2 bases, the J end lost 3 bases, and 41 bases lay between the germline ends. This CDR3 region has 24 residues. The germline gives CDR1 MDHEN, CDR2 SYDVKM. The CDR3 DNA sequence: TGTGCCAGCAGTTTAAGAGGGGGGATACCGGGGTTAACCAGGGAGAATGACGGCCTCTACGAGCAGTACTTC. Translation gives CASSLRGGIPGLTRENDGLYEQYF.

This sequence joins TRBV19 and TRBJ2-5, with 11 bases aligning to TRBD1. In germline, CDR1 is LNHDA, CDR2 SQIVND (reference sequence). The CDR3 loop spans 13 amino acids. J gave up 4 bases and V 9 bases, and 4 bases lay outside the gene matches. The CDR3 protein is CARPGTGGETQYF. The CDR3 DNA sequence: TGTGCCAGGCCCGGGACAGGGGGAGAGACCCAGTACTTC.